This T cell receptor (beta chain) is from a study of T cells after yellow fever vaccination. For the study at large: Each low-cell-number fraction was prepared by means of SMART-Seq v4 Ultra Low Input. Findings of the study overall: A limited proportion of clonotypes was detected within both the CD4 and CD8 compartments. The booster saw the reappearance of most primary-vaccination clones (roughly 96% CD4, 88% CD8).

The CDR3 totals 13 residues. With 5 bases removed from V and 4 bases from J, the gap between germline ends came to 12 bases. This clonotype was counted many times. The antigen is not known. UMIs and a universal primer site were added when TCR cDNA was made by 5'RACE template switching. Via MiXCR, TCRdb re-called the 5' RACE reads, giving one row per CDR3 protein. Of under 300,000 distinct CDR3 sequences in the sample, 6.5% to 8.5% were seen once. This sample comprised CD4+ T cells sorted from PBMCs, obtained 15 days after the yellow fever booster vaccination. This TCR derives from a man aged 30 to 39 who received the YFV17D yellow fever vaccine. The rearrangement links TRBV12-3 or TRBV12-4 to TRBJ2-7; D gene unclear. CDR3 DNA sequence: TGTGCCAGCAGTACCCTTAAGGGTTACGAGCAGTACTTC. This sequence encodes CASSTLKGYEQYF.